These 7 T cell receptor beta chains came from one sample sequenced in a study of blood T cell repertoires in COVID-19. Libraries were prepared by immunoSEQ multiplex PCR; TCRdb keeps only in-frame clonotypes and omits some of them. This sample has about 180,000 clones; about 85% occur once, and the top ten carry 6.9%. Sequenced: peripheral blood. The receptors here all came from an elderly man with COVID-19, enrolled during active disease.

The chain recombines TRBV2 with TRBJ2-5, with 11 bases matching TRBD2. Germline CDR1 SNHLY, CDR2 FYNNEI. The V and J ends lost 7 bases and 5 bases, in that order; junction bases with no gene match: 12. The CDR3 length is 16 residues. The CDR3 here is CASTRGSSGGAETQYF. The CDR3 DNA is TGTGCCAGCACCAGAGGGAGTAGCGGGGGGGCCGAGACCCAGTACTTC.

This chain links TRBV3-1 (or the pseudogene TRBV3-2) with TRBJ2-3; 7 nucleotides line up with TRBD2. CDR1 is LGHDT, CDR2 YNNKEL, per germline (reference sequence). The length of the CDR3 is 13 residues. V shed 10 bases and J 9 bases; nucleotides not matched to a gene: 13. The CDR3 region is CATLLSGGFTQYF. CDR3 DNA: TGTGCCACCCTGCTGTCGGGGGGATTCACGCAGTATTTT.

The count of this clone is one. The chain combines TRBV4-2 with TRBJ2-5; TRBD2 matches 8 bases. V shed 0 bases, J shed 3 bases, and the junction held 0 bases outside the gene matches. CDR1 and CDR2 (germline): LGHNA, YNFKEQ. This CDR3 is 14 amino acids long. The CDR3 coding sequence is TGTGCCAGCAGCCAAGATAGCGGGAAAGAGACCCAGTACTTC. Its protein product is CASSQDSGKETQYF.

The gene calls are TRBV27 and TRBJ1-6, with 8 positions matching TRBD1. This CDR3 has 14 residues. The trim removed 3 bases at V and 10 bases at J, leaving 5 bases unmatched. Germline V gives CDR1 MNHEY, CDR2 SMNVEV (reference sequence). The CDR3 protein is CASSLDRVGSPLHF. In DNA, the CDR3 is TGTGCCAGCAGTTTGGACAGGGTTGGGTCACCCCTCCACTTT.

The chain is built from TRBV7-3 and TRBJ2-2; the match to TRBD2 covers 12 bases. This CDR3 has 20 amino acids. V lost 3 bases, J lost 3 bases, and 14 bases stayed unmatched. Germline-derived CDR1 and CDR2 are SGHTA and FQGTGA. CDR3 nucleotides: TGTGCCAGCAGCTTTCCTGCTAGCGGGGGGGCGATGCGTGACACCGGGGAGCTGTTTTTT. Translated: CASSFPASGGAMRDTGELFF.

The gene calls are TRBV28 and TRBJ1-4, with TRBD1 matching 10 bases. CDR1 and CDR2 from the germline V gene are MDHEN and SYDVKM. V shed 6 bases and J 5 bases; nucleotides not matched to a gene: 18. The CDR3 sequence is 19 residues long. CDR3 DNA: TGTGCCAGCAGCTCCCCAGCGGGACAGGGGAGTAGGTGGAATGAAAAACTGTTTTTT. This sequence encodes CASSSPAGQGSRWNEKLFF.

This chain links TRBV5-6 with TRBJ1-1; no firm D call. V gave up 3 bases and J gave up 5 bases, with 11 bases separating them. This CDR3 spans 13 amino acids. Germline values: CDR1 SGHDT, CDR2 YYEEEE. CDR3 sequence (DNA): TGTGCCAGCAGCTCTCGATCCCGGACTGAAGCTTTCTTT. It codes for CASSSRSRTEAFF.